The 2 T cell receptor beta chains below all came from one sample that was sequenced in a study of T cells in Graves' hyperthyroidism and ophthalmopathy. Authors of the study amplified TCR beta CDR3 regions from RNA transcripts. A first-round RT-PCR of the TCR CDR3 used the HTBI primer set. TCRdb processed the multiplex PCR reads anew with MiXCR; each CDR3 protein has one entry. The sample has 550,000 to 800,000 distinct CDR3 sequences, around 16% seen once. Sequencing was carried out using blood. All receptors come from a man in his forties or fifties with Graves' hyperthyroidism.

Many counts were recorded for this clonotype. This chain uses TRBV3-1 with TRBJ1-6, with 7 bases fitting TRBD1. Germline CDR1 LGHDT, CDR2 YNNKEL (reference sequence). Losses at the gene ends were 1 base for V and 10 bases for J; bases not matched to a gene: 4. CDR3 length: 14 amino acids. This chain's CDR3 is CASSQGKGGSPLHF. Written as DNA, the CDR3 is TGTGCCAGCAGCCAAGGAAAAGGGGGCTCACCCCTCCACTTT. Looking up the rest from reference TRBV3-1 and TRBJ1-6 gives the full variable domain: DTAVSQTPKYLVTQMGNDKSIKCEQNLGHDTMYWYKQDSKKFLKIMFSYNNKELIINETVPNRFSPKSPDKAHLNLHINSLELGDSAVYFCASSQGKGGSPLHFGNGTRLTVT.

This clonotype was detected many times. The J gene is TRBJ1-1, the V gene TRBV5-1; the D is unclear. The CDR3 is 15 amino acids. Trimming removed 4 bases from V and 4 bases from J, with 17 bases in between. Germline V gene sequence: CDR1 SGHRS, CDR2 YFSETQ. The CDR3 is CASSPGFGYGTEAFF. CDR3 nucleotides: TGCGCCAGCAGCCCGGGTTTTGGGTATGGCACTGAAGCTTTCTTT.